These T cell receptor beta chains were read from a single sample in a study of cytomegalovirus exposure and HLA in healthy donors. Sequencing was performed with immunoSEQ multiplex PCR; in TCRdb, only in-frame clones are kept and a portion is missing. Of about 130,000 clones listed, around 8.5% were seen once; the top ten hold about 5.5%. Sequenced: PBMCs. These receptors were obtained from a man between 35 and 55 years old in good health and CMV-seronegative. Both conserved end residues are part of each CDR3. D genes are given only for firm matches. Clone size is shown for a subset of rows, as once, few, many or a class of expanded clone.

TRBJ1-6 . . TRBV27 CASRGGEKSPLHF TGTGCCTCGAGGGGGGGCGAGAAATCACCCCTCCACTTT
TRBJ2-5 TRBD2 . TRBV28 CASSPGLAGGPEQETQYF TGTGCCAGCAGTCCGGGACTAGCGGGGGGGCCGGAACAAGAGACCCAGTACTTC
TRBJ1-3 TRBD1 . TRBV9 CASSPRTGSGNTIYF TGTGCCAGCAGCCCCAGGACAGGCTCTGGAAACACCATATATTTT
TRBJ1-4 TRBD1 few TRBV30 CAWSVIPQGDSEKLFF TGTGCCTGGAGTGTAATACCCCAGGGGGATAGTGAAAAACTGTTTTTT
TRBJ2-6 TRBD1 . TRBV5-1 CASSLSTGAGANVLTF TGCGCCAGCAGCTTGTCCACAGGGGCTGGGGCCAACGTCCTGACTTTC
TRBJ2-2 TRBD2 . TRBV30 CAWSVVAGPGELFF TGTGCCTGGAGTGTAGTAGCGGGTCCCGGGGAGCTGTTTTTT
TRBJ2-7 . few TRBV5-5 CASSFATGTYEQYF TGTGCCAGCAGTTTTGCCACAGGCACCTACGAGCAGTACTTC
TRBJ2-7 TRBD2 . TRBV6-5 CASSYSGTSSYEQYF TGTGCCAGCAGTTACTCCGGGACTAGTTCCTACGAGCAGTACTTC
TRBJ2-5 TRBD1 few TRBV6-5 CASGFRTGQETQYF TGTGCCAGCGGTTTCCGGACAGGACAAGAGACCCAGTACTTC
TRBJ1-4 . few TRBV5-1 CASSLRGLGDEKLFF TGCGCCAGCAGCTTAAGGGGATTAGGGGATGAAAAACTGTTTTTT
TRBJ1-5 TRBD1 . TRBV28 CASSWAGGQPQHF TGTGCCAGCAGTTGGGCAGGGGGTCAGCCCCAGCATTTT
TRBJ2-2 . . TRBV11-3 CASSSDIDGELFF TGTGCCAGCAGCTCGGACATTGACGGGGAGCTGTTTTTT